This T cell receptor beta chain was retrieved from a study of blood T cells in healthy people across ages. A J-beta primer mix and a sample-barcoded 5' primer were used in a second PCR of about 7 to 12 cycles. TCRdb recomputed calls from the 5' RACE reads with MiXCR, one row per CDR3 protein. The sample lists about 1,500,000 distinct CDR3 sequences; around 42% were seen once. J lost 15 bases, V lost 0 bases, and 11 bases had no gene match. The CDR3 totals 14 residues. Germline assignment: CDR1 SEHNR and CDR2 FQNEAQ (reference sequence). This clonotype was seen more than once but under ten times. V is TRBV7-9 and J is TRBJ1-5; 7 bases fit TRBD1. The receptor's source is a woman aged 18-35 years in good health. Sequencing was done on a sample of blood. CDR3 DNA: TGTGCCAGCAGCTTAGCCCCTCGCGAACAGGGGATGCATTTT. It translates to CASSLAPREQGMHF.